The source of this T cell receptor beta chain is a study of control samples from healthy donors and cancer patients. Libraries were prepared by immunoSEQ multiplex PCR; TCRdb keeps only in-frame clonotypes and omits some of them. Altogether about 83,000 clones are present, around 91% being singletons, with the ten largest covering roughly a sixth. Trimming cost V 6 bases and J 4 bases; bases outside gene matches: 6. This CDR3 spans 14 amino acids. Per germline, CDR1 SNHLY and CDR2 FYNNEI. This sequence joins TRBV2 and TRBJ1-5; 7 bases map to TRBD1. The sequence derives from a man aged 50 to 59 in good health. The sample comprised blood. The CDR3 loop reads CASSATGYNQPQHF. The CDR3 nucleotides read TGTGCCAGCAGCGCGACAGGGTATAATCAGCCCCAGCATTTT. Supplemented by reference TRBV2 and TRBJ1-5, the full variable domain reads EPEVTQTPSHQVTQMGQEVILRCVPISNHLYFYWYRQILGQKVEFLVSFYNNEISEKSEIFDDQFSVERPDGSNFTLKIRSTKLEDSAMYFCASSATGYNQPQHFGDGTRLSIL.